The rows below give T cell receptor beta chains drawn from one sample of a study of radiotherapy plus CTLA-4 blockade in lung cancer. Using immunoSEQ multiplex PCR, the repertoire was profiled, and TCRdb retains in-frame clones only, with some absent. The repertoire holds 50,000 to 70,000 clones, with about 80% as singletons. The sequenced sample was peripheral blood, obtained from a patient treated with radiotherapy plus ipilimumab. These receptors were collected from a human donor with non-small cell lung cancer who had a partial response to radiotherapy plus ipilimumab. The CDR3 runs from the conserved cysteine through the conserved F or W. A D gene is named only where the DNA matches it firmly. Size is stated for part of the rows, as once, few or many counts, or as a class when the clone is expanded.

TRBV19,TRBJ1-2,.,.,TGTGCCAGTAGCTCTTCCTATGGCTACACCTTC,CASSSSYGYTF
TRBV6-5,TRBJ2-7,.,.,TGTGCCAGCAGTCCTGAAGGCAGGGGAGACGAGCAGTACTTC,CASSPEGRGDEQYF
TRBV6-5,TRBJ2-3,.,.,TGTGCCAGCACCCTGACAGATACGCAGTATTTT,CASTLTDTQYF
TRBV27,TRBJ2-7,TRBD1,.,TGTGCCAGCAGTACTACAGGGGGCTTTGCCTACGAGCAGTACTTC,CASSTTGGFAYEQYF
TRBV7-2,TRBJ1-1,.,.,TGTGCCAGCAGCTTAGGGGTGAAGGGGACTGAAGCTTTCTTT,CASSLGVKGTEAFF
TRBV4-1,TRBJ1-6,TRBD1,.,TGCGCCAGCAGCCAAGATCGGACAGGGAGTAATTCACCCCTCCACTTT,CASSQDRTGSNSPLHF
TRBV6-1,TRBJ2-7,TRBD1,.,TGTGCCAGCAACAGGGGAGTCTCCTACGAGCAGTACTTC,CASNRGVSYEQYF
TRBV11-3,TRBJ1-2,.,.,TGTGCCAGCAGCTTAGACTCGACAGGATATGGCTACACCTTC,CASSLDSTGYGYTF
TRBV11-1,TRBJ1-5,.,.,TGTGCCAGCAGCTTAGATTTTGGGGGCTTAAGTCAGCCCCAGCATTTT,CASSLDFGGLSQPQHF
TRBV19,TRBJ2-3,.,.,TGTGCCAGTACCCCTAAGTGGGGCAGGGGAACGCAGTATTTT,CASTPKWGRGTQYF
TRBV27,TRBJ2-6,.,.,TGTGCCAGCAGTTTATCGATGGGCGGGGCCAACGTCCTGACTTTC,CASSLSMGGANVLTF
TRBV9,TRBJ2-5,.,.,TGTGCCAGCAGCGCAGAACCCCTAACCGGGAACCAGTACTTC,CASSAEPLTGNQYF
TRBV9,TRBJ2-5,.,.,TGTGCCAGCAGCGCCCGCGGTGGGCAAGAGACCCAGTACTTC,CASSARGGQETQYF
TRBV5-1,TRBJ2-1,TRBD2,.,TGCGCCAGCAGCCTCTCGGGGGGGGCGGGTAATGAGCAGTTCTTC,CASSLSGGAGNEQFF
TRBV5-6,TRBJ2-1,.,.,TGTGCCAGCAGCTTGACAGGGCGGGATGAGCAGTTCTTC,CASSLTGRDEQFF
TRBV9,TRBJ2-5,TRBD2,once,TGTGCCAGCAGCGTAGGCGGGGGGGCACAAGAGACCCAGTACTTC,CASSVGGGAQETQYF
TRBV4-3,TRBJ1-1,.,.,TGCGCCAGCAGCCAAGCTGGAGCCGGTGAAGCTTTCTTT,CASSQAGAGEAFF
TRBV10-3,TRBJ2-7,.,once,TGTGCCACCCAAAGGGGGAAGGGTAGCGACGAGCAGTACTTC,CATQRGKGSDEQYF
TRBV5-4,TRBJ1-1,.,.,TGTGCCAGCAGCTTGTTTATGAACACTGAAGCTTTCTTT,CASSLFMNTEAFF
TRBV7-2,TRBJ1-1,TRBD1,.,TGTGCCAGCAGCCACCGGGGACAGGGGGCGGCCACTGAAGCTTTCTTT,CASSHRGQGAATEAFF
TRBV2,TRBJ2-7,.,once,TGTGCCAGCAGTGAAGGCCAGGCTAATTGGCAGTACTTC,CASSEGQANWQYF
TRBV10-3,TRBJ2-3,TRBD2,.,TGTGCCATCGGGCGGGGGGGCGCAGATACGCAGTATTTT,CAIGRGGADTQYF
TRBV9,TRBJ2-5,TRBD1,once,TGTGCCAGCAGCGTCAGGGGGAACGAGGAGGAGACCCAGTACTTC,CASSVRGNEEETQYF
TRBV5-1,TRBJ2-5,.,.,TGCGCCAGCAGCTTGGGGGTGCAGGGGGGAGAGACCCAGTACTTC,CASSLGVQGGETQYF
TRBV27,TRBJ2-7,TRBD2,.,TGTGCCAGCAGTTTATCGTCTCTCCCGGGACTAGGTACCTACGAGCAGTACTTC,CASSLSSLPGLGTYEQYF
TRBV27,TRBJ2-7,.,few,TGTGCCAGCAGTTTAACCACAGACTACGAGCAGTACTTC,CASSLTTDYEQYF
TRBV11-2,TRBJ2-3,.,.,TGTGCCAGCAGCAATTCTGGGGCTAGCACAGATACGCAGTATTTT,CASSNSGASTDTQYF
TRBV6-1,TRBJ2-5,.,.,TGTGCCACCCAGGGGCCTCAAGAGACCCAGTACTTC,CATQGPQETQYF
TRBV2,TRBJ2-2,TRBD2,.,TGTGCCAGCAGGGAGACTAGCGGGGGCCTCTCGGGGACCGGGGAGCTGTTTTTT,CASRETSGGLSGTGELFF